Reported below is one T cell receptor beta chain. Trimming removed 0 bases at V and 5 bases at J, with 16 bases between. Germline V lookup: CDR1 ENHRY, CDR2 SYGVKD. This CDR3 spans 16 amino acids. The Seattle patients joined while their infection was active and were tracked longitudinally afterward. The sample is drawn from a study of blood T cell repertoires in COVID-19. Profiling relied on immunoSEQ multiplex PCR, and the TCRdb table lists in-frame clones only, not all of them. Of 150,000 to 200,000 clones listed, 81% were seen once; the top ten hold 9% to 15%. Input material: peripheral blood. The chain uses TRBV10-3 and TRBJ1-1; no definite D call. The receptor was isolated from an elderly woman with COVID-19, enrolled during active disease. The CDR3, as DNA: TGTGCCATCAGTGAGTCGGGGAGTCGGCGTGGGACTGAAGCTTTCTTT. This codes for CAISESGSRRGTEAFF.